What follows is one TCR beta chain and its context. The sample comes from a study of blood T cell repertoires in COVID-19. Turning to the study itself: Whether acute or convalescent, the COVID-19 samples came from the United States, Italy and Spain. T cells, B-cell-depleted T cells, or PBMCs provided the cDNA or gDNA that served as material.

Authors' data handling: Reference gene primer amplification gave estimated nucleated cell counts. Produced via immunoSEQ multiplex PCR; TCRdb's table is partial and in-frame only. V and J calls and clone size follow that table, whereas D and trimming were derived from the DNA. The data show about 140,000 clones, with roughly four fifths seen just once and 8.8% held by the top ten. This sequence was found in a woman aged 80 or older in a cohort sampled during active or convalescent COVID-19. Sample: peripheral blood.

The CDR3 bases are TGTGCCAGTAGTACCCGACAGTTTGGGGCACAGCCCCAGCATTTT. This encodes CASSTRQFGAQPQHF. The genes are TRBV19 and TRBJ1-5, with D tentatively TRBD1 (5 bases). V lost 4 bases and J 7 bases, leaving 17 bases between the germline ends. CDR1 and CDR2 (germline): LNHDA, SQIVND (reference sequence). CDR3 size: 15 residues. Combining the CDR3 with reference TRBV19 and TRBJ1-5 gives the whole variable domain DGGITQSPKYLFRKEGQNVTLSCEQNLNHDAMYWYRQDPGQGLRLIYYSQIVNDFQKGDIAEGYSVSREKKESFPLTVTSAQKNPTAFYLCASSTRQFGAQPQHFGDGTRLSIL.